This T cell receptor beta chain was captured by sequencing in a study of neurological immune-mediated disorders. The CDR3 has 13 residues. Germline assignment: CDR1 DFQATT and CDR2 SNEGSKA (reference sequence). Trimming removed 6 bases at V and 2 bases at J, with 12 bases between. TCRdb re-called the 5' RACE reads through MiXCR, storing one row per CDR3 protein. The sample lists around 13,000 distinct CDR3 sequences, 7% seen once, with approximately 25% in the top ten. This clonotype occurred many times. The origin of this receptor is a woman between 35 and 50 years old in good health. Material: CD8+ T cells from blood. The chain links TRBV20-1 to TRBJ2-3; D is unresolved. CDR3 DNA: TGCAGTGCCCCGGGCACAAACACAGATACGCAGTATTTT. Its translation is CSAPGTNTDTQYF.